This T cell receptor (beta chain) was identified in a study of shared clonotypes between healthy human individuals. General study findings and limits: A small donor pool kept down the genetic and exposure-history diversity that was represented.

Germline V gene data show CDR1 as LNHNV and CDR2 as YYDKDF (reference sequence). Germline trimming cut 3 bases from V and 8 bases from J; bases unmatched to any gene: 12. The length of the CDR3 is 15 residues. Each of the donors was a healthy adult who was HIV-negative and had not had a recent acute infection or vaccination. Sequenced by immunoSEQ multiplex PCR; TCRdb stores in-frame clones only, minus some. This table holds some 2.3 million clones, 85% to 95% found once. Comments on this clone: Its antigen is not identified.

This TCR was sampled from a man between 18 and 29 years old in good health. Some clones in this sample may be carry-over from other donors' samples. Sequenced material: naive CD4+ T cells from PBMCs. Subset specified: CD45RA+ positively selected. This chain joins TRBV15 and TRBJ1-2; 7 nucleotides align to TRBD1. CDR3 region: CATSSFPTGLKGYTF. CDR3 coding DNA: TGTGCCACCAGCAGTTTTCCGACAGGGTTGAAAGGCTACACCTTC.